A single sample gave rise to the 14 T cell receptor beta chains below, sequenced in a study of blood T cells in healthy people across ages. PCR was performed a second time for about 6 to 11 cycles using a sample-barcoded 5' primer and a J-beta primer mix. TCRdb re-analysed the 5' RACE reads in MiXCR, keeping a single row per CDR3 protein. There are hundreds of thousands of distinct CDR3 sequences in the sample; more than 40% occur only once, and about a third lies in the top ten. What was sequenced was blood. The receptors derive from a woman aged 60-75 years in good health.

A few counts support this clonotype. The chain carries TRBV15 and TRBJ2-1; D is possibly TRBD1 (6 bases). The ends were cut back, 0 bases at V and 5 bases at J, with 17 bases in the middle. Looked up from germline, CDR1 is LNHNV and CDR2 is YYDKDF (reference sequence). CDR3 length: 17 residues. The CDR3 region has the DNA TGTGCCACCAGCAGAGATAGGGGGATGAATTCAAACAATGAGCAGTTCTTC. Protein sequence: CATSRDRGMNSNNEQFF. Full variable domain (outside the CDR3, taken from reference TRBV15 and TRBJ2-1): DAMVIQNPRYQVTQFGKPVTLSCSQTLNHNVMYWYQQKSSQAPKLLFHYYDKDFNNEADTPDNFQSRRPNTSFCFLDIRSPGLGDTAMYLCATSRDRGMNSNNEQFFGPGTRLTVL.

This rearrangement joins TRBV29-1 to TRBJ2-1; D gene ambiguous. Trimming shortened V by 5 bases and J by 5 bases, and 7 bases separated the two germline ends. The CDR3 covers 11 residues. Germline lookup yields CDR1 SQVTM and CDR2 ANQGSEA. The CDR3 bases are TGCAGCGTTACCGCCGACAATGAGCAGTTCTTC. Its translation is CSVTADNEQFF.

The CDR3 spells CASSSAEQGPTNIQYF. In DNA form, the CDR3 reads TGCGCCAGCAGCTCAGCAGAACAGGGGCCTACGAACATTCAGTACTTC. The chain has TRBV5-1 and TRBJ2-4, with 7 bases lining up with TRBD1. Germline CDR1 reads SGHRS; CDR2 reads YFSETQ. V dropped 3 bases and J dropped 7; count of bases not matched to a gene: 13. The CDR3 has 16 residues.

V is TRBV7-2 and J is TRBJ1-5; D gene unclear. The CDR3 is 14 amino acids. CDR1 is SGHTA and CDR2 is FQGNSA in the germline V gene. V lost 5 bases to trimming and J lost 2 bases, with 10 bases between them. The CDR3 is CASSLTRGNQPQHF. As DNA, the CDR3 is TGTGCCAGCAGCCTAACAAGGGGCAATCAGCCCCAGCATTTT.

This clonotype was seen ten or more times. The gene calls are TRBV5-1 and TRBJ2-3; 8 bases align to TRBD2. This CDR3 spans 15 amino acids. The ends lost 2 bases at V and 3 bases at J; junction bases unmatched: 5. CDR1 and CDR2 from the germline V gene are SGHRS and YFSETQ. For the CDR3, the DNA is TGCGCCAGCAGCTTTCAGCGGGAGTTGACAGATACGCAGTATTTT. Protein: CASSFQRELTDTQYF.

The V call is TRBV7-3, the J call TRBJ2-3, with a tentative D call TRBD2 (6 bases). The V end was cut by 7 bases, the J end by 1 base, with 15 bases between. The CDR3 consists of 15 residues. Germline V lookup: CDR1 SGHTA, CDR2 FQGTGA. The CDR3 DNA reads TGTGCCAGCAACTTGGGGCTAGCGCGCACAGATACGCAGTATTTT. Its protein is CASNLGLARTDTQYF.

V gene TRBV3-1 combines with J gene TRBJ1-2; D not resolved. CDR1 is LGHDT, CDR2 YNNKEL, per germline (reference sequence). V lost 0 bases to trimming and J lost 6 bases, with 2 bases between them. The CDR3 loop spans 11 amino acids. CDR3 bases: TGTGCCAGCAGCCAAGATAATGGCTACACCTTC. Translation gives CASSQDNGYTF.

This clonotype was observed many times. The V call is TRBV4-2, the J call TRBJ2-5, with D perhaps TRBD2 (6 bases). V gave up 0 bases and J gave up 11 bases, with 22 bases separating them. This CDR3 comprises 16 residues. The germline V gene encodes CDR1 LGHNA and CDR2 YNFKEQ. The CDR3 DNA reads as TGTGCCAGCAGCCAAGATACGACGGGAGAGGGGAATGAGCAGTACTTC. This sequence encodes CASSQDTTGEGNEQYF.

The chain combines TRBV4-3 with TRBJ1-4, with TRBD1 as a possible D gene (6 bases). This CDR3 has 14 residues. V was clipped by 5 bases and J by 5 bases, with 12 bases between them. Germline CDR1 LGHNA, CDR2 YSLEER. Here the CDR3 DNA reads TGCGCCAGCAGCTCGGGACACCACAATGAAAAACTGTTTTTT. Protein sequence: CASSSGHHNEKLFF.

As concerns this clonotype: A junction end diverges from the germline sequence, so it may reflect a read error. The V call is TRBV10-3, the J call TRBJ1-1, with 9 bases that match TRBD1. This CDR3 region has 13 residues. Per the germline V gene, CDR1 is ENHRY and CDR2 is SYGVKD. Here the CDR3 reads CAISGTGNAEAFF. The CDR3 bases are TGTGCCATCTCCGGGACAGGGAACGCTGAAGCTTTCTTT.

The chain links TRBV20-1 to TRBJ2-2, with 13 bases lining up with TRBD2. The J segment lost 4 bases and the V segment lost 1 base, leaving 15 bases of the junction unmatched. Germline CDR1 and CDR2: DFQATT and SNEGSKA (reference sequence). The CDR3 is 20 amino acids. The CDR3 is CSARVRTSGRGVGGTGELFF. In DNA form, the CDR3 reads TGCAGTGCTAGAGTTCGGACTAGCGGGAGAGGAGTAGGTGGCACCGGGGAGCTGTTTTTT.

This chain connects TRBV15 to TRBJ2-4; perhaps TRBD2 as D (6 bases). The J call may be faulty, since TRBJ2-5 better matches the DNA end. This CDR3 comprises 15 residues. CDR1 is LNHNV, CDR2 YYDKDF, per germline (reference sequence). This chain's CDR3 is CATSQAGKSQETQYF. The CDR3, as DNA: TGTGCCACCAGTCAAGCGGGCAAGTCCCAAGAGACCCAGTACTTC.

The V call is TRBV6-5, the J call TRBJ2-1; D may be TRBD2 (6 bases). Germline V gene sequence: CDR1 MNHEY, CDR2 SVGAGI. This CDR3 contains 15 residues. Trimming removed 5 bases at V and 4 bases at J, with 15 bases between. CDR3: CASSPGGVPYNEQFF. Written as DNA, the CDR3 is TGTGCCAGCAGTCCCGGCGGGGTACCATACAATGAGCAGTTCTTC.

This chain links TRBV28 with TRBJ2-7, with D tentatively TRBD2 (7 bases). This CDR3 contains 18 residues. CDR1 and CDR2 (germline): MDHEN, SYDVKM. Trimming removed 5 bases from V and 4 bases from J, with 27 bases in between. CDR3 sequence reads: CASSPQGLYATSSYEQYF. The CDR3 DNA reads TGTGCCAGCAGTCCACAGGGACTATACGCCACATCCTCGTACGAGCAGTACTTC.